The rows below give T cell receptor beta chains drawn from one sample of a study of T cell responses to AZD1222 COVID-19 vaccine. The assay was immunoSEQ multiplex PCR, and TCRdb's table has in-frame clones only and misses some. Among 95,000 to 150,000 clones listed, around 90% were seen once. Sequences were derived from peripheral blood, sampled on day 0 of AZD1222 vaccination. The origin of the receptors is an adult in good health. Each CDR3 is given with its conserved first and last residue. A D gene is named only where the DNA matches it firmly. Clone size is given for some rows only: seen once, a few or many times, or a class if the clone is expanded.

len,d_gene,abundance,j_gene,v_gene,CDR3nt,CDR3aa
15,TRBD1,.,TRBJ2-7,TRBV27,TGTGCCAGCAGTTTCCTGGACAGGGGGTTCTACGAGCAGTACTTC,CASSFLDRGFYEQYF
16,.,.,TRBJ2-1,TRBV27,TGTGCCAGCGGACCCGATGGGTGGGAGTTCTCTAGTGAGCAGTTCTTC,CASGPDGWEFSSEQFF
16,TRBD1,.,TRBJ1-1,TRBV5-4,TGTGCCAGCAGCTTAGAACCGGGACAGGGATTCAGTGAAGCTTTCTTT,CASSLEPGQGFSEAFF
14,.,.,TRBJ1-5,TRBV7-2,TGTGCCAGCAGCTGGACAGAGAGCAATCAGCCCCAGCATTTT,CASSWTESNQPQHF
15,TRBD2,.,TRBJ2-1,TRBV4-3,TGCGCCAGCAGTACTAGCGTTCGAGCCTACAATGAGCAGTTCTTC,CASSTSVRAYNEQFF
14,.,.,TRBJ1-6,TRBV5-6,TGTGCCAGCAGCTTCCTTGGGGATAATTCACCCCTCCACTTT,CASSFLGDNSPLHF
15,.,once,TRBJ1-1,TRBV18,TGTGCCAGCTCACCAGTTACAGGGCTAGACACTGAAGCTTTCTTT,CASSPVTGLDTEAFF
12,.,.,TRBJ2-5,TRBV27,TGTGCCAGCAGTCCCCCTGGGGAGACCCAGTACTTC,CASSPPGETQYF
14,.,.,TRBJ2-7,TRBV7-2,TGTGCCAGCAGCCAGGACAGAGCCACCTACGAGCAGTACTTC,CASSQDRATYEQYF
16,TRBD2,once,TRBJ2-7,TRBV18,TGTGCCAGCCTTTCTCTGATAGCGGGAGACCCCTACGAGCAGTACTTC,CASLSLIAGDPYEQYF
14,TRBD1,.,TRBJ1-5,TRBV7-2,TGTGCCAGCAGCTTCACAGGGGGAGATCAGCCCCAGCATTTT,CASSFTGGDQPQHF
13,.,few,TRBJ2-7,TRBV11-2,TGTGCCAGCAGCCTCCAGACTAGCTACGAGCAGTACTTC,CASSLQTSYEQYF
15,.,.,TRBJ1-2,TRBV30,TGTGCCTGGAGTGTACCGAACCATGCTAACTATGGCTACACCTTC,CAWSVPNHANYGYTF
12,.,.,TRBJ1-4,TRBV12-3/TRBV12-4,TGTGCCAGCAGATCCCAGAAAGAAAAACTGTTTTTT,CASRSQKEKLFF
12,TRBD1,.,TRBJ2-7,TRBV28,TGTGCCAGCGGACAGGGGGTAAGCGAGCAGTACTTC,CASGQGVSEQYF
16,.,.,TRBJ2-2,TRBV7-3,TGTGCCAGCAGCCCCCGGCGGGGCATCCACACCGGGGAGCTGTTTTTT,CASSPRRGIHTGELFF
15,TRBD1,.,TRBJ2-1,TRBV24-1,TGTGCCACCAGTGATTTAGCCAGGGGGCACAATGAGCAGTTCTTC,CATSDLARGHNEQFF
14,.,.,TRBJ2-2,TRBV6-2/TRBV6-3,TGTGCCAGCAGTCCAGGGGTGGAGGCCGGGGAGCTGTTTTTT,CASSPGVEAGELFF
14,.,.,TRBJ1-5,TRBV7-2,TGTGCCAGCAGCTTCAAGGGAGACGGCCAGCCCCAGCATTTT,CASSFKGDGQPQHF
17,TRBD2,.,TRBJ2-1,TRBV6-6,TGTGCCAGCAGTCCTGATGTAGCGGGAGAGTCCTACAATGAGCAGTTCTTC,CASSPDVAGESYNEQFF
15,.,.,TRBJ1-6,TRBV6-5,TGTGCCAGCAGTCTACAAAGGGGTTTAGGGTCACCCCTCCACTTT,CASSLQRGLGSPLHF
14,.,.,TRBJ2-7,TRBV19,TGTGCCAGTAGTATCGGCCGTAGCTCCTACGAGCAGTACTTC,CASSIGRSSYEQYF
15,TRBD2,.,TRBJ2-7,TRBV28,TGTGCCAGCAGTTTAAGGACTAGCCTTCCCTACGAGCAGTACTTC,CASSLRTSLPYEQYF
15,TRBD1,.,TRBJ1-5,TRBV6-5,TGTGCCAGCAGTCACCGACAGGGTAGCAATCAGCCCCAGCATTTT,CASSHRQGSNQPQHF
13,.,.,TRBJ2-7,TRBV6-5,TGTGCCAGCAGTTACTCGGGTTTTTACGAGCAGTACTTC,CASSYSGFYEQYF
13,TRBD1,.,TRBJ1-2,TRBV29-1,TGCAGCGTCCGTCTACAGGGGGAAGTTGGCTACACCTTC,CSVRLQGEVGYTF
15,.,.,TRBJ1-5,TRBV19,TGTGCCAGTAGTATCACCGGGGGATCCGGGCAGCCCCAGCATTTT,CASSITGGSGQPQHF
15,TRBD1,few,TRBJ1-2,TRBV4-1,TGCGCCAGCAGCCCCTCCCGGACAGGGAACTATGGCTACACCTTC,CASSPSRTGNYGYTF
17,TRBD1,.,TRBJ1-2,TRBV28,TGTGCCAGCAGTTCGTCGACAGGACAGGCCACTAACTATGGCTACACCTTC,CASSSSTGQATNYGYTF
15,TRBD1,.,TRBJ2-7,TRBV28,TGTGCCAGCACCACGGTTCGGGACAGGGAAAACGAGCAGTACTTC,CASTTVRDRENEQYF
17,.,few,TRBJ1-3,TRBV19,TGTGCCAGTACCGAAAGGGGGGACACAGGCTCTGGAAACACCATATATTTT,CASTERGDTGSGNTIYF
14,TRBD1,.,TRBJ1-1,TRBV5-1,TGCGCCAGCAGCTCACAGGGGGCTCAGGCTGAAGCTTTCTTT,CASSSQGAQAEAFF
15,TRBD1,.,TRBJ2-3,TRBV6-2/TRBV6-3,TGTGCCAGCAGTTCGGGACAGGGGATCACAGATACGCAGTATTTT,CASSSGQGITDTQYF
13,.,.,TRBJ1-1,TRBV19,TGTGCCAGTAGCTCGCAGGCGGACACTGAAGCTTTCTTT,CASSSQADTEAFF